What follows is one T cell receptor beta chain and its context. These data are taken from a study of shared clonotypes between healthy human individuals. Assay: immunoSEQ multiplex PCR; the TCRdb copy retains only in-frame clones and omits some. The profile shows around 2.5 million clones, roughly 93% of them singletons. CDR1 and CDR2 (germline): MNHNS, SASEGT. This CDR3 region has 14 residues. Trimming left V 10 bases short and J 4 bases short, with 20 bases between. The sequencing sample was made of naive CD4+ T cells from PBMCs. Sample subset: CD45RA+ positively selected. The chain joins TRBV6-1 to TRBJ2-7; the D gene is possibly TRBD1 (6 bases). The TCR comes from a young man in good health. Some clones in this sample may be carry-over from other donors' samples. The CDR3 region has the DNA TGTGCCACCACGAGAGGGGGTAATGCTTACGAGCAGTACTTC. Encoded protein: CATTRGGNAYEQYF.